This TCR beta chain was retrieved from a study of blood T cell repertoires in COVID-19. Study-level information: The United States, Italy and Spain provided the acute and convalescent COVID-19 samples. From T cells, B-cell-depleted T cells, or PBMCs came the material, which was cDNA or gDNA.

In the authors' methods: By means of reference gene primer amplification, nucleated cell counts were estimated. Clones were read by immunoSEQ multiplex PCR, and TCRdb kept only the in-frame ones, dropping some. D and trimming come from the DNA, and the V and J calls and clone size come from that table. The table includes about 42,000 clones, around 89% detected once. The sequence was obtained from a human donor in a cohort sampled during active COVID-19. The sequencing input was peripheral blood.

CDR3 amino acids: CASSSGTSGYTGELFF. DNA of the CDR3: TGTGCCAGCAGCTCAGGGACTAGCGGATACACCGGGGAGCTGTTTTTT. V gene TRBV7-9 combines with J gene TRBJ2-2; TRBD2 matches at 11 bases. Germline loops: CDR1 SEHNR, CDR2 FQNEAQ (reference sequence). The CDR3 runs to 16 residues. The junction had 4 bases not matched to a gene; V was cut back by 4 bases and J by 3 bases.